A selection of T cell receptor beta chains follows, all from one sample in a study of blood T cells in healthy people across ages. A single record per CDR3 protein comes from TCRdb applying MiXCR to the 5' RACE reads. This sample has roughly 800,000 distinct CDR3 sequences, with roughly 60% found just once. The sequencing input was blood. The source is a man aged 25 to 40 in good health. The CDR3 runs from the conserved cysteine through the conserved F or W. A D gene is named only where the DNA matches it firmly. Some rows have no size entry. The others give once, few or many, or a class for an expanded clone.

D: .
J: TRBJ2-1
V: TRBV9
size: .
DNA: TGTGCCAGCAGCGCCCAGGGCAATACTCTCTCCTACAATGAGCAGTTCTTC
CDR3: CASSAQGNTLSYNEQFF

D: TRBD1
J: TRBJ2-7
V: TRBV28
size: .
DNA: TGTGCCAGCCGACAGGGGTTCAACGAGCAGTACTTC
CDR3: CASRQGFNEQYF

D: .
J: TRBJ1-1
V: TRBV29-1
size: .
DNA: TGCAGCGTTGTTCTACGCACTGAAGCTTTCTTT
CDR3: CSVVLRTEAFF

D: .
J: TRBJ1-6
V: TRBV25-1
size: once
DNA: TGTGCCAGCAGTGAAGGGGGGACATCTCCACCCCTCCACTTT
CDR3: CASSEGGTSPPLHF

D: TRBD2
J: TRBJ2-3
V: TRBV20-1
size: .
DNA: TGCAGTGCTAGAGATCGACTAGCGGGATCCCCAGGTACGCAGTATTTT
CDR3: CSARDRLAGSPGTQYF

D: .
J: TRBJ2-1
V: TRBV20-1
size: .
DNA: TGCAGTGCTAGAGATGCCCTTGTTGATGAGCAGTTCTTC
CDR3: CSARDALVDEQFF

D: .
J: TRBJ2-7
V: TRBV29-1
size: .
DNA: TGCAGCGTGGAGCTACCGGGCGAGCAGTACTTC
CDR3: CSVELPGEQYF

D: TRBD2
J: TRBJ2-4
V: TRBV28
size: few
DNA: TGTGCCAGCAGTATACCTGGGACTAGCCGTGCCAAAAACATTCAGTACTTC
CDR3: CASSIPGTSRAKNIQYF

D: .
J: TRBJ2-7
V: TRBV3-1
size: .
DNA: TGTGCCAGCAGCCAAGATTCCCGGGGAGAGCGGAACGAGCAGTACTTC
CDR3: CASSQDSRGERNEQYF

D: .
J: TRBJ1-2
V: TRBV15
size: few
DNA: TGTGCCACCAGCAGAGATTTGGGACCGAGCTATGGCTACACCTTC
CDR3: CATSRDLGPSYGYTF

D: .
J: TRBJ1-2
V: TRBV27
size: .
DNA: TGTGCCAGCAGTTTACAACAGGGAAGGTTAGGTGGCTACACCTTC
CDR3: CASSLQQGRLGGYTF

D: .
J: TRBJ2-7
V: TRBV11-1
size: .
DNA: TGTGCCAGCAGGGGACTGAAAAATGAGCAGTACTTC
CDR3: CASRGLKNEQYF

D: .
J: TRBJ2-5
V: TRBV20-1
size: .
DNA: TGCAGTGCTTACTCAGAGACCCAGTACTTC
CDR3: CSAYSETQYF

D: .
J: TRBJ2-3
V: TRBV15
size: .
DNA: TGTGCCACCAGCCCCAGGGAGGATACGCAGTATTTT
CDR3: CATSPREDTQYF

D: .
J: TRBJ2-2
V: TRBV4-2
size: few
DNA: TGTGCCAGCAGCCATTCGACCGGGGAGCTGTTTTTT
CDR3: CASSHSTGELFF

D: .
J: TRBJ2-2
V: TRBV5-4
size: .
DNA: TGTGCCAGCAGCTTGGATATCGCCGGCACCGGGGAGCTGTTTTTT
CDR3: CASSLDIAGTGELFF

D: .
J: TRBJ1-2
V: TRBV20-1
size: .
DNA: TGCAGTGCTAGATCTAACCTAGGTTACTATGGCTACACCTTC
CDR3: CSARSNLGYYGYTF

D: .
J: TRBJ2-3
V: TRBV5-1
size: .
DNA: TGCGCCAGCAGCTTGGGACAGCCTTCAGATACGCAGTATTTT
CDR3: CASSLGQPSDTQYF

D: TRBD1
J: TRBJ2-5
V: TRBV28
size: .
DNA: TGTGCCAGCAGTGGGGACAGGGCCCAAGAGACCCAGTACTTC
CDR3: CASSGDRAQETQYF

D: .
J: TRBJ2-1
V: TRBV28
size: few
DNA: TGTGCCAGCAGTGTACCCGGGCTCAATGAGCAGTTCTTC
CDR3: CASSVPGLNEQFF

D: .
J: TRBJ2-3
V: TRBV7-2
size: few
DNA: TGTGCCAGCAGCGCCCCTCTCGCCCGTAGCACAGATACGCAGTATTTT
CDR3: CASSAPLARSTDTQYF

D: .
J: TRBJ1-1
V: TRBV29-1
size: .
DNA: TGCAGCGTTGTTGGGGGGCCCTTTGAAGCTTTCTTT
CDR3: CSVVGGPFEAFF

D: .
J: TRBJ1-2
V: TRBV5-1
size: .
DNA: TGCGCCAGCAGCCACGGACAGAGACGAAAGCGGGATGGCTACACCTTC
CDR3: CASSHGQRRKRDGYTF

D: .
J: TRBJ1-2
V: TRBV29-1
size: .
DNA: TGCAGCGTTCCCGGGGGAGGCTATGGCTACACCTTC
CDR3: CSVPGGGYGYTF

D: .
J: TRBJ1-4
V: TRBV20-1
size: .
DNA: TGCAGTGCTAGAGATCTGAGGCAGAAGAATGAAAAACTGTTTTTT
CDR3: CSARDLRQKNEKLFF

D: .
J: TRBJ2-2
V: TRBV3-1
size: .
DNA: TGTGCCAGCAGCCAAGGGGTCCAGGGCACCGGGGAGCTGTTTTTT
CDR3: CASSQGVQGTGELFF

D: .
J: TRBJ2-1
V: TRBV11-2
size: .
DNA: TGTGCCAGCAGCCCCGACCCCCAAACGGCCAATGAGCAGTTCTTC
CDR3: CASSPDPQTANEQFF

D: .
J: TRBJ1-5
V: TRBV24-1
size: .
DNA: TGTGCCGAAACCGGGGCCTCGGGGGATCAGCCCCAGCATTTT
CDR3: CAETGASGDQPQHF

D: TRBD2
J: TRBJ2-1
V: TRBV27
size: .
DNA: TGTGCCAGCAGTTTGTTTCTAGCGGGGGGGACCTACAATGAGCAGTTCTTC
CDR3: CASSLFLAGGTYNEQFF

D: .
J: TRBJ1-2
V: TRBV20-1
size: .
DNA: TGCAGTGCAAACGGCTATAACTATGGCTACACCTTC
CDR3: CSANGYNYGYTF

D: .
J: TRBJ1-4
V: TRBV7-2
size: few
DNA: TGTGCCAGCAGCGAACACAGAGAGGAAAAACTGTTTTTT
CDR3: CASSEHREEKLFF

D: .
J: TRBJ1-1
V: TRBV19
size: .
DNA: TGTGCCAGTAGTCAGGAGGGAGGGCCGAACACTGAAGCTTTCTTT
CDR3: CASSQEGGPNTEAFF

D: TRBD1
J: TRBJ1-6
V: TRBV7-3
size: .
DNA: TGTGCCAGCAGCCCGACAGGGGGTAATTCACCCCTCCACTTT
CDR3: CASSPTGGNSPLHF

D: TRBD2
J: TRBJ2-3
V: TRBV29-1
size: .
DNA: TGCAGCGTTGCGACTAGCGGGAGTGATACGCAGTATTTT
CDR3: CSVATSGSDTQYF

D: .
J: TRBJ1-2
V: TRBV4-3
size: .
DNA: TGCGCCAGCAGCCAAGATATCAAGCCCAAATATGGCTACACCTTC
CDR3: CASSQDIKPKYGYTF

D: .
J: TRBJ2-1
V: TRBV7-6
size: .
DNA: TGTGCCAGCACCCTCGGAGGGGTTTATGAGCAGTTCTTC
CDR3: CASTLGGVYEQFF

D: .
J: TRBJ1-2
V: TRBV6-2/TRBV6-3
size: .
DNA: TGTGCCAGCACTCACGAGAGGGGATACTATGGCTACACCTTC
CDR3: CASTHERGYYGYTF

D: .
J: TRBJ2-5
V: TRBV4-2
size: .
DNA: TGTGCCAGCAGCGCCCACCCCTTTAATTTGGGAGAGGAGACCCAGTACTTC
CDR3: CASSAHPFNLGEETQYF

D: TRBD2
J: TRBJ2-1
V: TRBV4-1
size: .
DNA: TGTGCCAGCAGCCCGTCTCTAGCGGGAGACGCCATCGAGCAGTTCTTC
CDR3: CASSPSLAGDAIEQFF

D: .
J: TRBJ2-5
V: TRBV7-8
size: once
DNA: TGTGCCAGCAGCTTAGGCGGATTGGTAAAAGAGACCCAGTACTTC
CDR3: CASSLGGLVKETQYF

D: TRBD1
J: TRBJ2-5
V: TRBV27
size: .
DNA: TGTGCCAGCAGTTTAGCGACAGGGGAAGAGACCCAGTACTTC
CDR3: CASSLATGEETQYF

D: .
J: TRBJ1-2
V: TRBV30
size: once
DNA: TGTGCCTGGGGGCGCGGGGCAGGGAACGATGGCTACACCTTC
CDR3: CAWGRGAGNDGYTF

D: TRBD2
J: TRBJ2-7
V: TRBV6-5
size: once
DNA: TGTGCCAGCAGTTCCTTTAGCGGGGGGGCCTACGAGCAGTACTTC
CDR3: CASSSFSGGAYEQYF